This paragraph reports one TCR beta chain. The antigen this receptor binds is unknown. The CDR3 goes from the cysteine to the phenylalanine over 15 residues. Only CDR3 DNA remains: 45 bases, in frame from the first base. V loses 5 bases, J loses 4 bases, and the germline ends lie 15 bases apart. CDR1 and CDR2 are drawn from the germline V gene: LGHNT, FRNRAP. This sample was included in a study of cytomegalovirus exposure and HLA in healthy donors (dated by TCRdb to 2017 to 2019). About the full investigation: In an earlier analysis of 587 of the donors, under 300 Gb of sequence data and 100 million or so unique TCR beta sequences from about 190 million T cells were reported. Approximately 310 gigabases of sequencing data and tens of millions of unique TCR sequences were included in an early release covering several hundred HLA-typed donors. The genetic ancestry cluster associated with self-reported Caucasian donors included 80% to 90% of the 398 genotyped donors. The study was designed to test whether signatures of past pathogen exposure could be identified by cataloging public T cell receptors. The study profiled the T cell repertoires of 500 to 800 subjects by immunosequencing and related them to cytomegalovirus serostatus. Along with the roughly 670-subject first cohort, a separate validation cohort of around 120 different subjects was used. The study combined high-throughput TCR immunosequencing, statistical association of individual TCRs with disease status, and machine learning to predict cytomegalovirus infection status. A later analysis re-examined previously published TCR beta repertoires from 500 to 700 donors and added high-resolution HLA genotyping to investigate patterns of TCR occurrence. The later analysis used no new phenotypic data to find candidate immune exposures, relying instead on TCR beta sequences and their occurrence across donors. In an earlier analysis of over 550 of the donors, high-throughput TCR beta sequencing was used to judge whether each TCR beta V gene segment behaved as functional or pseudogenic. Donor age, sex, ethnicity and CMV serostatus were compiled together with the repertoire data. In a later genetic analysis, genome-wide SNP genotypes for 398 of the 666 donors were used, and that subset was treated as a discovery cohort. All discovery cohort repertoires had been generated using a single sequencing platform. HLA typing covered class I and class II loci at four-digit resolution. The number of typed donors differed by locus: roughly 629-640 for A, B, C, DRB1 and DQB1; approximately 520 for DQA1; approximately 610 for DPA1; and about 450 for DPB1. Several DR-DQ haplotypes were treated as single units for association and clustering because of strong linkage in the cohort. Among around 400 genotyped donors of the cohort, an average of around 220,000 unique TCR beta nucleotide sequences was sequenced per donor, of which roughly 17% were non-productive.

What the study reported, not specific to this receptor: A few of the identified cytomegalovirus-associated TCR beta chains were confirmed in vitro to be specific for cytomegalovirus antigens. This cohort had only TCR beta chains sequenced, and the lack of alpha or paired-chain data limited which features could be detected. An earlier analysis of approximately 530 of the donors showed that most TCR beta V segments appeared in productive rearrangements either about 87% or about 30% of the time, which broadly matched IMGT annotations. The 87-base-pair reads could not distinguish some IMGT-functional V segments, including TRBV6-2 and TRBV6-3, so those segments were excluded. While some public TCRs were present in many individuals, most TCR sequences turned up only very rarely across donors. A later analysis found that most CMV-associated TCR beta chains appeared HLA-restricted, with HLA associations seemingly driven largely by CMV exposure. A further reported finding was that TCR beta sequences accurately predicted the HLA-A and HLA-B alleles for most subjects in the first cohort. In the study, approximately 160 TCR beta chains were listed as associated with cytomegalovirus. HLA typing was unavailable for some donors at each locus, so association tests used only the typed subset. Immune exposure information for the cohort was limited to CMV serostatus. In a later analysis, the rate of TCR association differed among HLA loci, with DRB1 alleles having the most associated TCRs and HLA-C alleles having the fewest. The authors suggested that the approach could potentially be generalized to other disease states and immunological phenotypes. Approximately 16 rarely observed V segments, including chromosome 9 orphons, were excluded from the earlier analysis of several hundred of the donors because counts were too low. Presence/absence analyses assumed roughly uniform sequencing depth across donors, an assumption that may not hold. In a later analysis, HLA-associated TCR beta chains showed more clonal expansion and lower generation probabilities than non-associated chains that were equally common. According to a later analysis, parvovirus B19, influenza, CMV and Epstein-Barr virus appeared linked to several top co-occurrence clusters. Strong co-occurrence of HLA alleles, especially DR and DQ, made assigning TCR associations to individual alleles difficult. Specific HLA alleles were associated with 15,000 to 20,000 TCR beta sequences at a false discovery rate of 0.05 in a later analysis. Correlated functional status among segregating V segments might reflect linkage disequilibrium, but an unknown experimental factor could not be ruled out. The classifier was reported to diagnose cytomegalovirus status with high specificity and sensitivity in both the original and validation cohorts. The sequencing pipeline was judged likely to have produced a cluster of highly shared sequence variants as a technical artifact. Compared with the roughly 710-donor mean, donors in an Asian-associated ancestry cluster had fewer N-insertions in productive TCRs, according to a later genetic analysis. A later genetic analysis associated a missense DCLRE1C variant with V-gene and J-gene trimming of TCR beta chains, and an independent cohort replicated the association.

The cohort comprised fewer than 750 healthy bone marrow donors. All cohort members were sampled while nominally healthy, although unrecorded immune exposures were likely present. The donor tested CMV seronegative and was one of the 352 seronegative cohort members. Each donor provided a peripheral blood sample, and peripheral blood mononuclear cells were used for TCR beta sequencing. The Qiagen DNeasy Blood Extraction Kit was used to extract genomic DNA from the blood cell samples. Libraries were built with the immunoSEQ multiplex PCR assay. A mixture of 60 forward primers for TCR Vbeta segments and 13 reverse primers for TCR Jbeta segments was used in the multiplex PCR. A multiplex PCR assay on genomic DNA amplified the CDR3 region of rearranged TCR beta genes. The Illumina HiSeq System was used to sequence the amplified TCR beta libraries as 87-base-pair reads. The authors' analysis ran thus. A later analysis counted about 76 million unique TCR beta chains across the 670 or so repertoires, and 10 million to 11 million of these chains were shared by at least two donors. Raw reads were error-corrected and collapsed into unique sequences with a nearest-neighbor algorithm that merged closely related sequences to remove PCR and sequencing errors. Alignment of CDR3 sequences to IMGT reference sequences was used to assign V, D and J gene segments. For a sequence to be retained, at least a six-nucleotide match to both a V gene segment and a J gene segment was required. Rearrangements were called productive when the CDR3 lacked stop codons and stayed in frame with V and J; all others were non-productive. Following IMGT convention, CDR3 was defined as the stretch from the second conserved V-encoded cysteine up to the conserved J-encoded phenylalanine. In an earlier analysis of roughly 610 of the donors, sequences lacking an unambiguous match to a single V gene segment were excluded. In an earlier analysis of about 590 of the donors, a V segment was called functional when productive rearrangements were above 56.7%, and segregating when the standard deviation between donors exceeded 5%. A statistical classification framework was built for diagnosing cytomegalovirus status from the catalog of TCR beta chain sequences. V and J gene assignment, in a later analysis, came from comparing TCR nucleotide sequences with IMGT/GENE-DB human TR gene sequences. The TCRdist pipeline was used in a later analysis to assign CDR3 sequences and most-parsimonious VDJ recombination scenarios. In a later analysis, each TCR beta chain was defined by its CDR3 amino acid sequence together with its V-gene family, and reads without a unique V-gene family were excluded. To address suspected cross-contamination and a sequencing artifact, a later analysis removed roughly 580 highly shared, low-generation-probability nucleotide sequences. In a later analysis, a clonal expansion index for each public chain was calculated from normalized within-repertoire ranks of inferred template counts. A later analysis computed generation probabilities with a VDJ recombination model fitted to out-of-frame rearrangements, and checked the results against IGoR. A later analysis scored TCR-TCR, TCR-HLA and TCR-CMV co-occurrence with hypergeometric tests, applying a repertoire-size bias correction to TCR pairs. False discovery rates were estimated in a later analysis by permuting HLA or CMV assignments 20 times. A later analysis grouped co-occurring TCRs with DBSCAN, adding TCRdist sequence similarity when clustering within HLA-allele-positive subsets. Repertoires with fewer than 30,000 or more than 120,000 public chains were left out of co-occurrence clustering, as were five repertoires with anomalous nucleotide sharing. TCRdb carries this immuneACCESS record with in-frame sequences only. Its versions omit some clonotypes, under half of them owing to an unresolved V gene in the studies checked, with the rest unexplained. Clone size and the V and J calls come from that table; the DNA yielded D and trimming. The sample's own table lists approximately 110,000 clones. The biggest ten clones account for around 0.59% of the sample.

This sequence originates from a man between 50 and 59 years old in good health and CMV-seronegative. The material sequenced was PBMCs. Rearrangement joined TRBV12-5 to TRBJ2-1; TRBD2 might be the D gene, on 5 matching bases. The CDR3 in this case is CASGPPLSGYNEQFF. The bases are TGTGCTAGTGGTCCACCACTGAGCGGTTACAATGAGCAGTTCTTC.